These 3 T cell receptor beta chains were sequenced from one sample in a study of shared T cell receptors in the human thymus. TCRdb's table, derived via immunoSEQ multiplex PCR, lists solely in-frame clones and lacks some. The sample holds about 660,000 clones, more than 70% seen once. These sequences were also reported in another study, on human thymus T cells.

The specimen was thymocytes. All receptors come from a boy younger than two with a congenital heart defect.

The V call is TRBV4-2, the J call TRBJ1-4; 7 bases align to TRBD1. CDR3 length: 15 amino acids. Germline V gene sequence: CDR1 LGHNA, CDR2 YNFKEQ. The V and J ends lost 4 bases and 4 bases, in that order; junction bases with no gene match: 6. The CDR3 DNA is TGTGCCAGCAGCCCTGGACAGGTCAATAATGAAAAACTGTTTTTT. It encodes CASSPGQVNNEKLFF.

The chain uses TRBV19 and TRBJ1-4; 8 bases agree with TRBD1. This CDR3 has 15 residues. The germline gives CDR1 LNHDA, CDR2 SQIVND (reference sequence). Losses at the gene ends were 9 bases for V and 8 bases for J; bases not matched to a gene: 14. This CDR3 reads CASRKRQGRGEKLFF. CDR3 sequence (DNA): TGTGCCAGCCGCAAACGACAGGGGAGAGGCGAAAAACTGTTTTTT.

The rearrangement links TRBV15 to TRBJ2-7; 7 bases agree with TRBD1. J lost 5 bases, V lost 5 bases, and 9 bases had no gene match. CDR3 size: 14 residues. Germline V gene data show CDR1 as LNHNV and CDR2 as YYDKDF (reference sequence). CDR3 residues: CATSRDRGTHEQYF. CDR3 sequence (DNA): TGTGCCACCAGCCGGGACAGAGGTACTCACGAGCAGTACTTC.